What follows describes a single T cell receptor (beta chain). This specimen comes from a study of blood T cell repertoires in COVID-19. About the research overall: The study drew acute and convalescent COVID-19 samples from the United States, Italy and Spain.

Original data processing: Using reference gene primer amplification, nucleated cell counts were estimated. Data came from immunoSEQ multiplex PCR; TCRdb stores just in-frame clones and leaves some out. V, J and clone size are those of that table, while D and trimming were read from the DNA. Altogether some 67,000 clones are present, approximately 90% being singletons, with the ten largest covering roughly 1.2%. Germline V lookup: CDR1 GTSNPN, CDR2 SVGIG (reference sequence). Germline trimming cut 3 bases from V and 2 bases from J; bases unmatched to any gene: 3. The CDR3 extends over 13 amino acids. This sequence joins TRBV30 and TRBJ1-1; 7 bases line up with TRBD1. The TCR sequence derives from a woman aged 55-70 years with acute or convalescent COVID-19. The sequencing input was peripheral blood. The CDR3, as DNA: TGTGCCTGGAGAACAGGGGCTAACACTGAAGCTTTCTTT. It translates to CAWRTGANTEAFF.